The clone carrying this TCR beta chain was seen more than once but under ten times. Its antigen is not known. The sample belongs to a study of cytomegalovirus exposure and HLA in healthy donors. The study's findings and limits: HLA restriction was apparent for most CMV-associated TCR beta chains in a later analysis. Previously analyzed data showed that most TCR beta V segments were productive at a frequency of about 87% or about 30%. In a later analysis, parvovirus B19, influenza, CMV and Epstein-Barr virus appeared linked to several top co-occurrence clusters.

Germline V gene sequence: CDR1 MNHEY, CDR2 SVGAGI. This CDR3 comprises 15 residues. V was clipped by 0 bases and J by 1 base, with 9 bases between them. The PCR was carried out with 60 Vbeta primers and 13 Jbeta primers. Source study methods: Around 11 million of about 80 million unique TCR beta chains were shared, per a later count. Clones were sequenced by immunoSEQ multiplex PCR, and TCRdb holds only the in-frame ones, with some missing. V and J calls plus clone size are reproduced from that table; the DNA served to infer D and trimming. The sample records tens of thousands of clones, about 80% being singletons.

The specimen sequenced was PBMCs. This sequence was found in a male donor in good health and CMV-seronegative. The chain joins TRBV6-5 to TRBJ1-1, with a weak D call TRBD1 (6 bases). CDR3: CASSYSPTGNTEAFF. The CDR3 nucleotides read TGTGCCAGCAGTTACTCCCCGACAGGGAACACTGAAGCTTTCTTT.